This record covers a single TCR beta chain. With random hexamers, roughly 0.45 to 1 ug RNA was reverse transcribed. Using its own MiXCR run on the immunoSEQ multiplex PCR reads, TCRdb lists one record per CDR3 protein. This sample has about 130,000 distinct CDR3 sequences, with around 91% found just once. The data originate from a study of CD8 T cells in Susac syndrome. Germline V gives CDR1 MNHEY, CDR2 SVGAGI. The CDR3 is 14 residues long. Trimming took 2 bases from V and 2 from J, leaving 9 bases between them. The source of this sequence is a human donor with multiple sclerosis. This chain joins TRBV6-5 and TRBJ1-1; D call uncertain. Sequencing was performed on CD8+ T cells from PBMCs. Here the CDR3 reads CASSYGQQNTEAFF. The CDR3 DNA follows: TGTGCCAGCAGTTACGGGCAGCAAAACACTGAAGCTTTCTTT.